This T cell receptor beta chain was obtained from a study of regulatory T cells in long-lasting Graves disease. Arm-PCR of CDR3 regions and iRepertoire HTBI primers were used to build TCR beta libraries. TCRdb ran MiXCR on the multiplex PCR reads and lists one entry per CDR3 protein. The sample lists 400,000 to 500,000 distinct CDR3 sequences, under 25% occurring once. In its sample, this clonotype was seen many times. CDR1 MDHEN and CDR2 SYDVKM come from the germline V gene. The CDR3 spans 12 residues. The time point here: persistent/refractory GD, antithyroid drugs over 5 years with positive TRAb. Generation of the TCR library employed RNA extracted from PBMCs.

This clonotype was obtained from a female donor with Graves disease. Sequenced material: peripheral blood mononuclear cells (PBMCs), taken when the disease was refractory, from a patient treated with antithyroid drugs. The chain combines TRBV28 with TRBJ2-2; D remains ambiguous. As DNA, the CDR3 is TGTGGCTCCATAGAGAACACCGGGGAGCTGTTTTTT. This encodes CGSIENTGELFF.